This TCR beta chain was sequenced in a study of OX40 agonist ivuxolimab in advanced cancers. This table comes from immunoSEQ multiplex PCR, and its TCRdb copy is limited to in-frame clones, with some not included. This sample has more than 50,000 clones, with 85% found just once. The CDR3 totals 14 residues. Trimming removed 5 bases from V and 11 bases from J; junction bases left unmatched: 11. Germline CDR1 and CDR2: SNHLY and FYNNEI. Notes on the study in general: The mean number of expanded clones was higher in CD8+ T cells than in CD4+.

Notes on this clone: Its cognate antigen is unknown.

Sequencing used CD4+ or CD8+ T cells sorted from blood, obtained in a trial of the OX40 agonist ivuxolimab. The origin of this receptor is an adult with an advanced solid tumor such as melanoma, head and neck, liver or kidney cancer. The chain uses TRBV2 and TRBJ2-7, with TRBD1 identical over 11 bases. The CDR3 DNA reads TGTGCCAGCAGTCGGGGACAGGGGGTCCCCACGAAGTACTTC. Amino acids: CASSRGQGVPTKYF. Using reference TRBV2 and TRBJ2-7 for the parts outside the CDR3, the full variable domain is EPEVTQTPSHQVTQMGQEVILRCVPISNHLYFYWYRQILGQKVEFLVSFYNNEISEKSEIFDDQFSVERPDGSNFTLKIRSTKLEDSAMYFCASSRGQGVPTKYFGPGTRLTVT.